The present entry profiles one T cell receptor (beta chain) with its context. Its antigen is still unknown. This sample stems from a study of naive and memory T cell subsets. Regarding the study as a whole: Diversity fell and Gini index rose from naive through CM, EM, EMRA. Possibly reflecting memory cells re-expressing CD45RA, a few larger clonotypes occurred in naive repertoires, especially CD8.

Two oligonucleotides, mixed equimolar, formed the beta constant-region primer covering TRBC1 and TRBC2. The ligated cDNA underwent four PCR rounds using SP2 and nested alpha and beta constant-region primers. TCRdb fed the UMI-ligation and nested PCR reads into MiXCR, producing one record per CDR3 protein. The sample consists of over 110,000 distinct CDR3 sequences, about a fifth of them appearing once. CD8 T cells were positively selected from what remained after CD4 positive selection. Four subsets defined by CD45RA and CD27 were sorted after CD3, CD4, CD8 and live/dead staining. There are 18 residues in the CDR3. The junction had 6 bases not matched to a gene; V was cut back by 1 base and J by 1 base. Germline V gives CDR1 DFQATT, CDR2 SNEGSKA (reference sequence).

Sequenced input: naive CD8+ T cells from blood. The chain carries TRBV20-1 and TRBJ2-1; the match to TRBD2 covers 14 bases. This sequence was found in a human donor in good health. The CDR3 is CSARASGTSGSSYNEQFF. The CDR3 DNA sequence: TGCAGTGCTAGAGCCTCCGGGACTAGCGGGAGTTCCTACAATGAGCAGTTCTTC.